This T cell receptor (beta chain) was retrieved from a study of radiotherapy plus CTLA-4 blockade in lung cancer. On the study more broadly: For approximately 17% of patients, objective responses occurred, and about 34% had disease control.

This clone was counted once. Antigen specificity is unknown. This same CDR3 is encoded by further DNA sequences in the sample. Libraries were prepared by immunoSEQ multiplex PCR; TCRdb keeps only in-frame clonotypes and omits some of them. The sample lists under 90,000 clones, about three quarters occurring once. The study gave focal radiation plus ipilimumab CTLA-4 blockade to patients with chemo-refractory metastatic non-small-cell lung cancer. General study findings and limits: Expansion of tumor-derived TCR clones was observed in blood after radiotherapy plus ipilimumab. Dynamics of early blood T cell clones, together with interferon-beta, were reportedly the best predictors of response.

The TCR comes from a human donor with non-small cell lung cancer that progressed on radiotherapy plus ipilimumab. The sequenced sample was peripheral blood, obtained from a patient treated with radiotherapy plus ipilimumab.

The CDR3 DNA follows: TGTGCCAGCAGCGTAGCTGGGAACACTGAAGCTTTCTTT. Its translation is CASSVAGNTEAFF. This chain connects TRBV9 to TRBJ1-1; D is ambiguous. Germline V lookup: CDR1 SGDLS, CDR2 YYNGEE. V was pared by 0 bases and J by 1 base, with 4 bases between. The CDR3 is 13 amino acids. Based on the CDR3 plus reference TRBV9 and TRBJ1-1, the full variable domain is DSGVTQTPKHLITATGQRVTLRCSPRSGDLSVYWYQQSLDQGLQFLIQYYNGEERAKGNILERFSAQQFPDLHSELNLSSLELGDSALYFCASSVAGNTEAFFGQGTRLTVV.